The rows below give T cell receptor beta chains drawn from one sample of a study of shared clonotypes between healthy human individuals. The table came from immunoSEQ multiplex PCR; TCRdb's copy has only in-frame clones and leaves some out. The sample lists approximately 1,500,000 clones; roughly 97% were seen once. Sequencing was done on a sample of naive CD4+ T cells sorted from blood. The receptors here all came from a young man in good health. Both conserved end residues are trimmed from each CDR3. The D gene is left open where the match is weak. Clone size is stated in some rows and not others, as once, few, many or a class when expanded.

-	TRBV7-9	-	TRBJ2-3	ASSLWVAGSTDTQY
-	TRBV2	-	TRBJ1-2	ASSKGLGYGYT
-	TRBV29-1	-	TRBJ1-1	SVELWTENTEAF
-	TRBV7-3	TRBD2	TRBJ2-7	ASSPSLLAGVNEQY
-	TRBV29-1	-	TRBJ1-4	SVKVGTRNEKLF
-	TRBV7-9	-	TRBJ1-2	ASSLNIAVGYGYT
-	TRBV28	-	TRBJ1-2	ASSLSRYGYT
-	TRBV30	-	TRBJ1-4	AWSVQDLSWGEKLF
-	TRBV27	-	TRBJ2-7	ASSLSGPGVEQY
-	TRBV18	-	TRBJ2-2	ASSPLDNTGELF
-	TRBV7-3	-	TRBJ2-3	ASSLTSLDTQY
-	TRBV25-1	TRBD2	TRBJ2-2	ASSEWKRGWAGELF
-	TRBV7-2	TRBD2	TRBJ2-1	ASSLAAGGPYNEQF
-	TRBV19	-	TRBJ1-5	ASRSGTLNSNQPQH
-	TRBV5-5	TRBD2	TRBJ2-5	ASSLVLLAGVVETQY
-	TRBV4-1	TRBD2	TRBJ2-7	ASSQGTSGTYEQY
-	TRBV7-9	-	TRBJ2-5	ASSLDVQVVQTQY
-	TRBV12-5	-	TRBJ1-1	ASGLSQLNTEAF
-	TRBV4-3	-	TRBJ2-7	ASSQESDPLVEQY
once	TRBV7-9	TRBD2	TRBJ2-2	ASSLEPLGRASNTGELF
-	TRBV7-9	-	TRBJ2-1	ASSSGSPRINEQF
-	TRBV6-6	-	TRBJ1-3	ASRLGVGNTIY
-	TRBV7-3	-	TRBJ2-2	ASSRGGNSGELF
-	TRBV11-3	-	TRBJ2-1	ASSLGAGGPYNEQF
-	TRBV7-9	-	TRBJ2-7	ASSRSRDTAYEQY
-	TRBV29-1	TRBD2	TRBJ2-3	SAGLAGRTDTQY
-	TRBV11-3	TRBD1	TRBJ2-7	ASSLGQGANYEQY